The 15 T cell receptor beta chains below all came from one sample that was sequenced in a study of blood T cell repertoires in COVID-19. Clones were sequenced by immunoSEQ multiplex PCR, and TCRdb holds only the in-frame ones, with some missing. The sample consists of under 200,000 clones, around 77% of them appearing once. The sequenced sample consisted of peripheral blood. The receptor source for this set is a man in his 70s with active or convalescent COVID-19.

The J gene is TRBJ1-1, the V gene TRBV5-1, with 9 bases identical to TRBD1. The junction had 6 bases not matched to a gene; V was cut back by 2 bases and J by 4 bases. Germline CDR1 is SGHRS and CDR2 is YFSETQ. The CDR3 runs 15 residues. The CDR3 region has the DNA TGCGCCAGCAGCTTAAGGACAGGGGTAGTCACTGAAGCTTTCTTT. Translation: CASSLRTGVVTEAFF.

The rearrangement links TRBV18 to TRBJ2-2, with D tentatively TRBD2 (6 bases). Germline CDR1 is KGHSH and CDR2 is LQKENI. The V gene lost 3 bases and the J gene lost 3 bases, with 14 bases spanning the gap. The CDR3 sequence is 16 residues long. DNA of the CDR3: TGTGCCAGCTCACCCCGGGTCGGGAGATACACCGGGGAGCTGTTTTTT. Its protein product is CASSPRVGRYTGELFF.

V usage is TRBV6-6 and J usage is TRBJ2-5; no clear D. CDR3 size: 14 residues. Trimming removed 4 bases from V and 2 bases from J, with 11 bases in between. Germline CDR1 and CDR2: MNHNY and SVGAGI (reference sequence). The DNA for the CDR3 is TGTGCCAGCAGTTCCCCCCCGAGTCAAGAGACCCAGTACTTC. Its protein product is CASSSPPSQETQYF.

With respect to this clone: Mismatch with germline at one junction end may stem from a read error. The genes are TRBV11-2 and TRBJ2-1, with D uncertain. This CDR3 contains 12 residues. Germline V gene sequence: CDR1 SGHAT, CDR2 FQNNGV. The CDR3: CASSFLGGEKFF. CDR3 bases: TGTGCCAGCAGCTTCCTCGGTGGTGAGAAGTTCTTC.

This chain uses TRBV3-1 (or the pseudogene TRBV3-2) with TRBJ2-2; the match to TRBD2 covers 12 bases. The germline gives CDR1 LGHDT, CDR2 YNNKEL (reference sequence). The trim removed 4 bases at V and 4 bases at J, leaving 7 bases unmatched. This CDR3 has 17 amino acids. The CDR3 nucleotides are TGTGCCAGCAGCCGGACTAGCGGGATCGTTGGCACCGGGGAGCTGTTTTTT. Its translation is CASSRTSGIVGTGELFF.

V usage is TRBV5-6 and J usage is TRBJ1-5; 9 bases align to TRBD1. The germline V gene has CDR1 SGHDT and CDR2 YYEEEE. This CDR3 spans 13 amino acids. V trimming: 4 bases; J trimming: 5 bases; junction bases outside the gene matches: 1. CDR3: CASSRDRDQPQHF. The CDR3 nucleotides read TGTGCCAGCAGCCGGGACAGGGATCAGCCCCAGCATTTT.

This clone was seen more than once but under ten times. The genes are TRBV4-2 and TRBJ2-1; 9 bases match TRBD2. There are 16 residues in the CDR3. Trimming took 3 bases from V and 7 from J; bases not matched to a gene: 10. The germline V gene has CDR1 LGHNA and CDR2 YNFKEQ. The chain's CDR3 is CASSQVVVAGENEQFF. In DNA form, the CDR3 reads TGTGCCAGCAGCCAGGTGGTAGTAGCGGGAGAAAATGAGCAGTTCTTC.

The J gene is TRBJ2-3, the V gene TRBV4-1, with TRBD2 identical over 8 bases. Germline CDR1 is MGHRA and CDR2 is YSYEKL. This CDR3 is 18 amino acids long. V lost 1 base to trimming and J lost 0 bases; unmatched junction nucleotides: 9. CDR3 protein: CASSQVSGISPSTDTQYF. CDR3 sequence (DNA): TGCGCCAGCAGCCAAGTTAGCGGGATAAGTCCGAGCACAGATACGCAGTATTTT.

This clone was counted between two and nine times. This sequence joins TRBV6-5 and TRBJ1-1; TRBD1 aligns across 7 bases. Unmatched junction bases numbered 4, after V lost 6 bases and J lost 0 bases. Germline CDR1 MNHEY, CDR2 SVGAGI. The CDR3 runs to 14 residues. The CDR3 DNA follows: TGTGCCAGCAGGCTGGGACAGCTGAACACTGAAGCTTTCTTT. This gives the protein CASRLGQLNTEAFF.

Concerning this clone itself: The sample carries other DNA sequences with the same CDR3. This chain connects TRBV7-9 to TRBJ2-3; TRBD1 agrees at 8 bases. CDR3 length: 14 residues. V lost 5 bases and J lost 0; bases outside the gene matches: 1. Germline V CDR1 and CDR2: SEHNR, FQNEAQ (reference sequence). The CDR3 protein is CASSGTGSTDTQYF. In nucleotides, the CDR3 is TGTGCCAGCAGCGGGACAGGTAGCACAGATACGCAGTATTTT. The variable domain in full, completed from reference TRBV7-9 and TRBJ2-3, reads DTGVSQNPRHKITKRGQNVTFRCDPISEHNRLYWYRQTLGQGPEFLTYFQNEAQLEKSRLLSDRFSAERPKGSFSTLEIQRTEQGDSAMYLCASSGTGSTDTQYFGPGTRLTVL.

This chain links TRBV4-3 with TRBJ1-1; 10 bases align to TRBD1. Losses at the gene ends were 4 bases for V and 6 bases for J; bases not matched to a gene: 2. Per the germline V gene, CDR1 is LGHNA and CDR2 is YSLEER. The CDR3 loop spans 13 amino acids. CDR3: CASSRDRGPEAFF. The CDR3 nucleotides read TGCGCCAGCAGCCGGGACAGGGGCCCTGAAGCTTTCTTT.

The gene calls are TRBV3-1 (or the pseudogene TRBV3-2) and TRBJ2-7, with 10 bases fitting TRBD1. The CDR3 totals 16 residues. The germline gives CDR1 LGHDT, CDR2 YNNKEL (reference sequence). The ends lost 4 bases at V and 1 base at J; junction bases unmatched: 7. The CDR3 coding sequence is TGTGCCAGCAGCCTCCACCGGGACAGGGGATCCTACGAGCAGTACTTC. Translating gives CASSLHRDRGSYEQYF.

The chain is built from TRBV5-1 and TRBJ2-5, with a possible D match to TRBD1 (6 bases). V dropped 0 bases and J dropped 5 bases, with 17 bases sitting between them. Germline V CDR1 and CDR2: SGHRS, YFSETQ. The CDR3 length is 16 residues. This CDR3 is CASSLGTEGWGETQYF. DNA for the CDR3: TGCGCCAGCAGCTTGGGGACAGAGGGCTGGGGGGAGACCCAGTACTTC.

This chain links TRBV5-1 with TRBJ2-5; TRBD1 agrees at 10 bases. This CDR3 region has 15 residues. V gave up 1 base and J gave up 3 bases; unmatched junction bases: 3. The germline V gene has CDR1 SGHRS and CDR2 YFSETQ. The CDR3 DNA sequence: TGCGCCAGCAGCTTGTCGGGGACAGGGGAAGAGACCCAGTACTTC. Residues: CASSLSGTGEETQYF.

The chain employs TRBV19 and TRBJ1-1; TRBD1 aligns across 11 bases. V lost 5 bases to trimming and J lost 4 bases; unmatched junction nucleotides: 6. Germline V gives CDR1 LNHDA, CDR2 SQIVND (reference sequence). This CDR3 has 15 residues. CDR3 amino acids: CASSPRDRGSTEAFF. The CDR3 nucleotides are TGTGCCAGTAGTCCCCGGGACAGGGGGAGCACTGAAGCTTTCTTT.